The present T cell receptor (beta chain) was sequenced within a study of blood T cell repertoires in COVID-19. CDR1 is LGHNA, CDR2 YNFKEQ, per germline. The trim removed 0 bases at V and 4 bases at J, leaving 4 bases unmatched. The CDR3 sequence is 16 residues long. Per the original data handling: Reference gene primer amplification gave estimated nucleated cell counts. The repertoire was sequenced with immunoSEQ multiplex PCR; TCRdb's copy has only in-frame clones and lacks some. The V and J calls and clone size come from that table; D and trimming were worked out from the DNA. The data hold some 48,000 clones, with over 85% observed a single time.

V gene TRBV4-2 combines with J gene TRBJ1-5, with 9 bases aligning to TRBD1. This TCR came from a man aged 55-75 years with COVID-19, enrolled during active disease. Material for sequencing was peripheral blood. The CDR3 here is CASSQDRTGENQPQHF. CDR3 in DNA: TGTGCCAGCAGCCAAGATAGGACAGGGGAGAATCAGCCCCAGCATTTT.